The 32 T cell receptor beta chains below come from one sample, sequenced in a study of control samples from healthy donors and cancer patients. Measured with immunoSEQ multiplex PCR; TCRdb has only the in-frame clones, and not every one. In the table there are roughly 190,000 clones, 91% of which are singletons. Input material: blood. These TCRs come from a man aged 25-45 years in good health.

The J gene is TRBJ1-5, the V gene TRBV2; D is unclear. CDR1 and CDR2 from the germline V gene are SNHLY and FYNNEI. The CDR3 length is 14 residues. V was pared by 4 bases and J by 6 bases, with 13 bases between. CDR3 loop: CASSGFRQPQPQHF. DNA of the CDR3: TGTGCCAGCAGTGGGTTTAGGCAACCTCAGCCCCAGCATTTT.

The chain is built from TRBV18 and TRBJ2-2; 7 nucleotides agree with TRBD2. V lost 4 bases to trimming and J lost 0 bases; unmatched junction nucleotides: 5. The CDR3 loop spans 16 amino acids. Germline V gene sequence: CDR1 KGHSH, CDR2 LQKENI. The CDR3 sequence: CASSRSGPANTGELFF. Here the CDR3 DNA reads TGTGCCAGCTCACGTAGCGGGCCAGCGAACACCGGGGAGCTGTTTTTT.

The table lists this clone with a count of one. The rearrangement uses TRBV5-1 and TRBJ2-3, with D possibly being TRBD2 (5 bases). V dropped 0 bases and J dropped 0 bases, with 8 bases sitting between them. CDR3 length equals 15 residues. Germline V gene lookup returns CDR1 SGHRS and CDR2 YFSETQ. The CDR3: CASSLDGLSTDTQYF. DNA for the CDR3: TGCGCCAGCAGCTTGGATGGACTCAGCACAGATACGCAGTATTTT.

This clone has just a few counts. The J gene is TRBJ1-2, the V gene TRBV7-9; D remains ambiguous. Trimming took 1 base from V and 5 from J, leaving 11 bases between them. CDR1 is SEHNR, CDR2 FQNEAQ, per germline (reference sequence). The CDR3 covers 14 residues. Written as DNA, the CDR3 is TGTGCCAGCAGCTTAGAGGCAGAGCGGTATGGCTACACCTTC. The encoded protein is CASSLEAERYGYTF.

The chain joins TRBV7-8 to TRBJ1-6; 7 bases line up with TRBD1. V gave up 1 base and J gave up 4 bases; unmatched junction bases: 1. The CDR3 consists of 15 residues. The germline V gene has CDR1 SGHVS and CDR2 FQNEAQ. The CDR3 spells CASSLEGQYNSPLHF. The CDR3 bases are TGTGCCAGCAGCTTAGAGGGACAGTATAATTCACCCCTCCACTTT.

The chain employs TRBV5-8 and TRBJ1-3; D is perhaps TRBD1 (5 bases). This CDR3 comprises 17 residues. V gave up 0 bases and J gave up 2 bases, with 15 bases separating them. Germline lookup yields CDR1 SGHTS and CDR2 YDEGEE. DNA for the CDR3: TGTGCCAGCAGCTTGGAATTGGGGCGAGTGGCTGGAAACACCATATATTTT. Translated: CASSLELGRVAGNTIYF.

The chain couples TRBV3-1 (or the pseudogene TRBV3-2) to TRBJ1-1; D call uncertain. The CDR3 has 14 amino acids. The germline CDR1 and CDR2 sequences are LGHDT and YNNKEL (reference sequence). Trimming shortened V by 1 base and J by 10 bases, and 16 bases separated the two germline ends. The CDR3 DNA is TGTGCCAGCAGCCAAGTAGGTACTGACAAGGGAGCTTTCTTT. Encoded protein: CASSQVGTDKGAFF.

This chain uses TRBV6-6 with TRBJ1-4; a possible D gene is TRBD1 (5 bases). Germline CDR1 reads MNHNY; CDR2 reads SVGAGI (reference sequence). Trimming left V 3 bases short and J 7 bases short, with 15 bases between. CDR3 length: 15 amino acids. CDR3 residues: CASSYFGAAVEKLFF. The DNA for the CDR3 is TGTGCCAGCAGTTATTTTGGGGCGGCCGTTGAAAAACTGTTTTTT.

The V gene is TRBV5-1, the J gene TRBJ2-7; a weak D match, TRBD2 (6 bases). Germline CDR1 is SGHRS and CDR2 is YFSETQ. V lost 0 bases, J lost 2 bases, and 15 bases lay in between. The CDR3 runs 16 residues. This CDR3 reads CASSLVLGAGTYEQYF. The CDR3 coding sequence is TGCGCCAGCAGCTTGGTCCTCGGGGCGGGGACCTACGAGCAGTACTTC.

The gene calls are TRBV6-5 and TRBJ2-7; D is possibly TRBD1 or TRBD2 (5 bases each). Germline V gene data show CDR1 as MNHEY and CDR2 as SVGAGI. V lost 9 bases, J lost 4 bases, and 16 bases lay in between. The CDR3 has 13 amino acids. In DNA form, the CDR3 reads TGTGCCAGTACAACGGGACGAGCTTACGAGCAGTACTTC. Translated: CASTTGRAYEQYF.

V usage is TRBV6-1 and J usage is TRBJ2-7; D is unclear. This CDR3 is built from 13 residues. Trimming took off 3 bases at V and 3 bases at J, with 9 bases between the two ends. Germline CDR1 reads MNHNS; CDR2 reads SASEGT. CDR3 residues: CASSDPDGYEQYF. CDR3 bases: TGTGCCAGCAGTGACCCGGATGGCTACGAGCAGTACTTC.

This rearrangement joins TRBV30 to TRBJ1-5, with no clear D. CDR1 is GTSNPN and CDR2 is SVGIG in the germline V gene (reference sequence). V dropped 1 base and J dropped 7 bases, with 14 bases sitting between them. This CDR3 is 14 amino acids long. CDR3 sequence reads: CAWSDGISGQPQHF. DNA for the CDR3: TGTGCCTGGAGTGATGGCATTTCGGGACAGCCCCAGCATTTT.

This clone occurred a few times. V gene TRBV10-2 combines with J gene TRBJ1-5, with D uncertain. This CDR3 region has 14 residues. V dropped 3 bases and J dropped 1 base, with 7 bases sitting between them. Germline CDR1 reads WSHSY; CDR2 reads SAAADI. The CDR3 spells CASSDRSSNQPQHF. The CDR3 DNA reads TGCGCCAGCAGTGACAGGAGCAGCAATCAGCCCCAGCATTTT.

The genes are TRBV5-4 and TRBJ2-1; possibly TRBD2 for D (8 bases). The CDR3 runs 17 residues. Trimming took off 4 bases at V and 1 base at J, with 18 bases between the two ends. The germline CDR1 and CDR2 sequences are SGHNT and YYREEE (reference sequence). The CDR3 nucleotides read TGTGCCAGCAGCCCGGGGGGGCAGGGGGGTTCCTACAATGAGCAGTTCTTC. Protein sequence: CASSPGGQGGSYNEQFF.

This chain joins TRBV7-2 and TRBJ1-6; D is perhaps TRBD1 (5 bases). The CDR3 runs 16 residues. Trimming took 1 base from V and 8 from J, leaving 15 bases between them. Germline V lookup: CDR1 SGHTA, CDR2 FQGNSA. CDR3 nucleotide sequence: TGTGCCAGCAGCTTAGTGTCGGGGGATTTTGATTCACCCCTCCACTTT. It codes for CASSLVSGDFDSPLHF.

The V call is TRBV30, the J call TRBJ2-3; unclear D gene. This CDR3 comprises 14 residues. Germline lookup yields CDR1 GTSNPN and CDR2 SVGIG (reference sequence). V was cut by 3 bases and J by 2 bases, with 12 bases left in between. The CDR3, as DNA: TGTGCCTGGAGGGTAGGAACCGTCACAGATACGCAGTATTTT. Residues: CAWRVGTVTDTQYF.

The chain links TRBV24-1 to TRBJ2-5; unclear D gene. The CDR3 spans 15 residues. Germline lookup yields CDR1 KGHDR and CDR2 SFDVKD. The V and J ends lost 4 bases and 3 bases respectively, with 14 bases between them. Here the CDR3 reads CATSETLGSKETQYF. The CDR3 DNA is TGTGCCACCAGTGAAACCCTGGGCAGCAAAGAGACCCAGTACTTC.

This sequence joins TRBV3-1 (or the pseudogene TRBV3-2) and TRBJ1-4, with a possible D match to TRBD1 (6 bases). V lost 5 bases and J lost 2, with 15 bases in between. This CDR3 is built from 16 residues. The germline V gene encodes CDR1 LGHDT and CDR2 YNNKEL (reference sequence). CDR3: CASSDGGAATNEKLFF. CDR3 sequence (DNA): TGTGCCAGCAGCGACGGGGGGGCGGCCACTAATGAAAAACTGTTTTTT.

The chain uses TRBV11-2 and TRBJ1-3; unclear D gene. The CDR3 runs 14 residues. The germline V gene encodes CDR1 SGHAT and CDR2 FQNNGV. Trimming took off 1 base at V and 1 base at J, with 5 bases between the two ends. DNA of the CDR3: TGTGCCAGCAGCTTAGGGGCGTCTGGAAACACCATATATTTT. This sequence encodes CASSLGASGNTIYF.

The chain links TRBV6-5 to TRBJ1-5; 8 bases line up with TRBD1. CDR3 length equals 15 residues. Germline-derived CDR1 and CDR2 are MNHEY and SVGAGI. V shed 5 bases and J 6 bases; nucleotides not matched to a gene: 9. The CDR3 bases are TGTGCCAGCAGTCTAGACAGGGGAGGCGGTCAGCCCCAGCATTTT. Protein product: CASSLDRGGGQPQHF.

The genes are TRBV7-8 and TRBJ2-1; perhaps D is TRBD1 or TRBD2 (5 bases each). The germline V gene has CDR1 SGHVS and CDR2 FQNEAQ. With 2 bases removed from V and 12 bases from J, the gap between germline ends came to 20 bases. There are 15 residues in the CDR3. The chain's CDR3 is CASSLSGQSNGGQFF. In nucleotides, the CDR3 is TGTGCCAGCAGCTTAAGTGGACAATCGAATGGGGGGCAGTTCTTC.

Written as DNA, the CDR3 is TGTGCCAGCAGTGAATGGGTTGCCAGCTTAAACTCTGGAAACACCATATATTTT. This encodes CASSEWVASLNSGNTIYF. The genes are TRBV2 and TRBJ1-3; D gene uncertain. The CDR3 has 18 amino acids. CDR1 and CDR2 from the germline V gene are SNHLY and FYNNEI. Trimming removed 2 bases at V and 0 bases at J, with 17 bases between.

The chain links TRBV4-1 to TRBJ1-1; tentatively, D is TRBD1 (5 bases). Trimming shortened V by 2 bases and J by 0 bases, and 13 bases separated the two germline ends. This CDR3 has 16 amino acids. CDR1 is MGHRA and CDR2 is YSYEKL in the germline V gene. The CDR3 reads CASSQRLVRVNTEAFF. For the CDR3, the DNA is TGCGCCAGCAGCCAACGTCTGGTCAGGGTGAACACTGAAGCTTTCTTT.

This chain uses TRBV12-3 or TRBV12-4 with TRBJ1-4; D is ambiguous. The CDR3 has 12 residues. Trimming pared 6 bases from V and 7 bases from J, leaving 9 bases between. As DNA, the CDR3 is TGTGCCAGCAGACCCATTGGTGAAAAACTGTTTTTT. Translation gives CASRPIGEKLFF.

The V call is TRBV5-1, the J call TRBJ2-3; 7 nucleotides agree with TRBD1. This CDR3 comprises 13 residues. CDR1 SGHRS and CDR2 YFSETQ come from the germline V gene. With 4 bases clipped from V and 1 base from J, the junction kept 0 bases outside the gene matches. The CDR3 here is CASSTGGTDTQYF. The CDR3 nucleotides are TGCGCCAGCAGCACAGGGGGCACAGATACGCAGTATTTT.

J is TRBJ2-7 and V is TRBV4-2, with D possibly TRBD2 on 6 matching bases. The CDR3 is 15 amino acids. Germline loops: CDR1 LGHNA, CDR2 YNFKEQ. Trimming pared 1 base from V and 2 bases from J, leaving 12 bases between. The CDR3 region is CASSQAGEQPYEQYF. The CDR3 DNA is TGTGCCAGCAGCCAAGCGGGGGAACAACCCTACGAGCAGTACTTC.

The chain has TRBV7-6 and TRBJ2-1; D may be TRBD1 or TRBD2 (6 bases each). The germline gives CDR1 SGHVS, CDR2 FNYEAQ. Trimming took off 5 bases at V and 9 bases at J, with 29 bases between the two ends. There are 18 residues in the CDR3. CDR3 DNA: TGTGCCAGCAGCGCATATAGGGGTAGTGGGGGGCTGAAAGTTGAGCAGTTCTTC. Its translation: CASSAYRGSGGLKVEQFF.

The chain has TRBV6-5 and TRBJ2-7, with 12 nucleotides matching TRBD2. CDR3 length: 15 amino acids. Germline values: CDR1 MNHEY, CDR2 SVGAGI. V gave up 7 bases and J gave up 2 bases; unmatched junction bases: 6. The DNA of the CDR3 is TGTGCCAGCACCTCGACTAGCGGGGGAGCCTACGAGCAGTACTTC. This sequence encodes CASTSTSGGAYEQYF.

This chain links TRBV3-1 (or the pseudogene TRBV3-2) with TRBJ2-2; TRBD1 matches 9 bases. Germline V gene data show CDR1 as LGHDT and CDR2 as YNNKEL (reference sequence). J was trimmed by 1 base and V by 4 bases; bases with no gene match: 10. There are 18 residues in the CDR3. CDR3 coding DNA: TGTGCCAGCAGCCGGAACAACAGGGGGCTGCAGAACACCGGGGAGCTGTTTTTT. Translating it yields CASSRNNRGLQNTGELFF.

Here the CDR3 DNA reads TGTGCCAGCAGCGTAGCTATGGGGGGCGAGCAGTACTTC. Its protein is CASSVAMGGEQYF. The gene calls are TRBV9 and TRBJ2-7; D is perhaps TRBD2 (6 bases). The CDR3 length is 13 residues. V lost 0 bases to trimming and J lost 6 bases, with 10 bases between them. Germline V gives CDR1 SGDLS, CDR2 YYNGEE.

The chain carries TRBV28 and TRBJ1-2, with D perhaps matching TRBD1 (5 bases). Looked up from germline, CDR1 is MDHEN and CDR2 is SYDVKM. The germline V and J ends were trimmed by 6 bases and 8 bases, with 16 bases remaining between them. The CDR3 has 13 residues. As DNA, the CDR3 is TGTGCCAGCAGGCTACAGGCGTCCCAGGGCTACACCTTC. Translation: CASRLQASQGYTF.

The chain combines TRBV14 with TRBJ1-1; D is ambiguous. CDR1 is SGHDN, CDR2 FVKESK, per germline. CDR3 length: 13 amino acids. The ends were cut back, 8 bases at V and 0 bases at J, with 10 bases in the middle. CDR3 protein: CASCGSLNTEAFF. As DNA, the CDR3 is TGTGCCAGCTGTGGATCCTTGAACACTGAAGCTTTCTTT.